The clone carrying this TCR beta chain was found a few times. The data were obtained in a study of PD-L1 blockade in urothelial cancer. The wider study: Administration of atezolizumab to patients began in the mid-2010s, at 1,200 mg intravenously every 3 weeks. Males with urothelial cancer arising in the bladder constituted most of the roughly 30 patients.

Produced via immunoSEQ multiplex PCR; TCRdb's table is partial and in-frame only. The sample records around 56,000 clones, about 86% being singletons. Patient sample counts ranged from 1 to 8, pretreatment and on-treatment. This CDR3 spans 14 amino acids. CDR1 is MNHEY and CDR2 is SVGAGI in the germline V gene. Trimming took 6 bases from V and 4 from J; bases not matched to a gene: 5. Source: PBMCs, taken around atezolizumab (anti-PD-L1) treatment. This receptor was taken from a man aged 50-59 years with urothelial cancer. J is TRBJ2-5 and V is TRBV6-5; TRBD2 agrees at 10 bases. As DNA, the CDR3 is TGTGCCAGCAGGCGACTAGCGGGTGGAGAGACCCAGTACTTC. It specifies CASRRLAGGETQYF.